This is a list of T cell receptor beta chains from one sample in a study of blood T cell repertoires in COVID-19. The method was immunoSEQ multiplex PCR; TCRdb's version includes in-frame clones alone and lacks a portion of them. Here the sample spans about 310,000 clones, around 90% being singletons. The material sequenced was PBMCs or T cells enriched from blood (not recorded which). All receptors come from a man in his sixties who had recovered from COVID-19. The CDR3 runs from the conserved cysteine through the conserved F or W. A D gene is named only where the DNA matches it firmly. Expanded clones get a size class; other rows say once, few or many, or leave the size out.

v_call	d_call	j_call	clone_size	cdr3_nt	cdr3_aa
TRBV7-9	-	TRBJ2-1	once	TGTGCCAGCAGCCCCGGGACTGGATACAATGAGCAGTTCTTC	CASSPGTGYNEQFF
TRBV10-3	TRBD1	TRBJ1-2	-	TGTGCCATCAGTGGGACAGGGGGCGTCGGCTACACCTTC	CAISGTGGVGYTF
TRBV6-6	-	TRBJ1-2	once	TGTGCCAGCAGCCTATCGGGAGATGGTGGCTACACCTTC	CASSLSGDGGYTF
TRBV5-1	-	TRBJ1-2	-	TGCGCCAGCAGCTTGGATGTGGAGGGCTACACCTTC	CASSLDVEGYTF
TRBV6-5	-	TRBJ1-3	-	TGTGCCAGCAGTTACTCGAGACAGAAAGGCAACACCATATATTTT	CASSYSRQKGNTIYF
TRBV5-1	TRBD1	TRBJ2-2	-	TGCGCCAGCAGCTTGGGGGACAGGGACACCGGGGAGCTGTTTTTT	CASSLGDRDTGELFF
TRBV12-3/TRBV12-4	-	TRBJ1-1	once	TGTGCCAGCAGTCCCGGACGGAGGGAGGCTTTCTTT	CASSPGRREAFF
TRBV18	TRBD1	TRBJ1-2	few	TGTGCCAGCTCACCACGGACAGGGGGGACCTATGGCTACACCTTC	CASSPRTGGTYGYTF
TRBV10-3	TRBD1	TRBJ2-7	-	TGTGCCATCAGTACTAGGACAGGGTTCTCCTACGAGCAGTACTTC	CAISTRTGFSYEQYF
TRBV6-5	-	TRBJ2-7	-	TGTGCCAGCAGGACAGACTCCTACGAGCAGTACTTC	CASRTDSYEQYF
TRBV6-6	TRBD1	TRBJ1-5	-	TGTGCCAGCAGTGGGGACAGGGGGCGAAATCAGCCCCAGCATTTT	CASSGDRGRNQPQHF
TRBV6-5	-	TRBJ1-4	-	TGTGCCAGCAGTTATGCCGCGCGAGATGAAAAACTGTTTTTT	CASSYAARDEKLFF
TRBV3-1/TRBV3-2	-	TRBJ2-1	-	TGTGCCAGCAGCAAGAGGGGGGGATTGGGGAATGAGCAGTTCTTC	CASSKRGGLGNEQFF
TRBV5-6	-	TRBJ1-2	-	TGTGCCAGTAGCCCAGGGGTTGAAGGCTACACCTTC	CASSPGVEGYTF
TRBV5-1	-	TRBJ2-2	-	TGCGCCAGCAGCTTGGAGGTGCGGCGGAACACCGGGGAGCTGTTTTTT	CASSLEVRRNTGELFF
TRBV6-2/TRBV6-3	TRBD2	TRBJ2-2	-	TGTGCCAGCAGCCGCCCCAGATCCGGGACTAGCGGGAGGAGGCACACCGGGGAGCTGTTTTTT	CASSRPRSGTSGRRHTGELFF